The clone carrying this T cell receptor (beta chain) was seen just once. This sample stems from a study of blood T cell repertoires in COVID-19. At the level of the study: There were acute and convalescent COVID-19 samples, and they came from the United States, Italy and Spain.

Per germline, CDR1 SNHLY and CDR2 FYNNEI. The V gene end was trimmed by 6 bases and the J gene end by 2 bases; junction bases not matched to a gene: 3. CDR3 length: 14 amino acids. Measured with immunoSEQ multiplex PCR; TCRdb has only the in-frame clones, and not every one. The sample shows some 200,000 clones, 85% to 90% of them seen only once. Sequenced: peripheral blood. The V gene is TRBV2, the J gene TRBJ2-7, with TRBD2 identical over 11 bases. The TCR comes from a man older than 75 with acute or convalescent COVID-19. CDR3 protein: CASRGLAVPYEQYF. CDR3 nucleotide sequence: TGTGCCAGCAGGGGACTAGCGGTTCCCTACGAGCAGTACTTC.